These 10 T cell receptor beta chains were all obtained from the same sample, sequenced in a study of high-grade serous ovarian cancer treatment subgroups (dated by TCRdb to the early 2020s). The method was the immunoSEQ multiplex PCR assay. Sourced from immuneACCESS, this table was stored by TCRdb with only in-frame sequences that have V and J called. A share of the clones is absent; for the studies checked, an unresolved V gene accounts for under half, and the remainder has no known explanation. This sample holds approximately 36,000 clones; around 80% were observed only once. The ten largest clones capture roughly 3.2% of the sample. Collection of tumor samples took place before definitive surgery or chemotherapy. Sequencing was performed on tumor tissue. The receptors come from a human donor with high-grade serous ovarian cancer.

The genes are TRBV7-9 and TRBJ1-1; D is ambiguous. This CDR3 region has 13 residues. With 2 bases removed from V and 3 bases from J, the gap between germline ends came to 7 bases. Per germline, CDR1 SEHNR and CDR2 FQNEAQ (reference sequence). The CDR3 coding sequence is TGTGCCAGCAGCTTACGAAGGGACACTGAAGCTTTCTTT. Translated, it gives CASSLRRDTEAFF. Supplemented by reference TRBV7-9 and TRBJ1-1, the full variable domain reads DTGVSQNPRHKITKRGQNVTFRCDPISEHNRLYWYRQTLGQGPEFLTYFQNEAQLEKSRLLSDRFSAERPKGSFSTLEIQRTEQGDSAMYLCASSLRRDTEAFFGQGTRLTVV.

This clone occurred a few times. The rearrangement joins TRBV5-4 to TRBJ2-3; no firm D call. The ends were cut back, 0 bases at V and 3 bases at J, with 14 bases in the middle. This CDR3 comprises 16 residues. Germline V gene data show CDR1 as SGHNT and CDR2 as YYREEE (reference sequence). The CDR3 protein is CASSLEAGIETDTQYF. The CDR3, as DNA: TGTGCCAGCAGCTTGGAGGCTGGTATAGAGACAGATACGCAGTATTTT.

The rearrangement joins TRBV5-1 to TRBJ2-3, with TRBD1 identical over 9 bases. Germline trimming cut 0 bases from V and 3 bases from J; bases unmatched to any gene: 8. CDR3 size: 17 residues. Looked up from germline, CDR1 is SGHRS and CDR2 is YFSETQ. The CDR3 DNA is TGCGCCAGCAGCTTGGCAAGGACAGGGGAGGGGACAGATACGCAGTATTTT. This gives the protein CASSLARTGEGTDTQYF.

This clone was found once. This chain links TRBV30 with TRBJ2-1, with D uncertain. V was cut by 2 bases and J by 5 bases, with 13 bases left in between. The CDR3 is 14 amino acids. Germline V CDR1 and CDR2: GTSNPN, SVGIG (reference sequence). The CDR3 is CAWSNGILNNEQFF. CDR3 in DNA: TGTGCCTGGAGTAATGGGATTTTGAACAATGAGCAGTTCTTC.

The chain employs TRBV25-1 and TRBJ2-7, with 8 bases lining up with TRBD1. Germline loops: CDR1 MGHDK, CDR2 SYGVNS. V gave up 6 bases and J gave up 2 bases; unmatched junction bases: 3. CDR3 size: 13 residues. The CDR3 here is CASRRDRTYEQYF. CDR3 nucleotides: TGTGCCAGCAGGAGGGACAGGACCTACGAGCAGTACTTC.

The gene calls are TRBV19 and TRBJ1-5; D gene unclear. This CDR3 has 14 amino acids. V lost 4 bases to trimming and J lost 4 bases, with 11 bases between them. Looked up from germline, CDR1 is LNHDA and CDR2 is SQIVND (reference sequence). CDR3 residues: CASSTYNPNQPQHF. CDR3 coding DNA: TGTGCCAGTAGTACCTACAACCCGAATCAGCCCCAGCATTTT.

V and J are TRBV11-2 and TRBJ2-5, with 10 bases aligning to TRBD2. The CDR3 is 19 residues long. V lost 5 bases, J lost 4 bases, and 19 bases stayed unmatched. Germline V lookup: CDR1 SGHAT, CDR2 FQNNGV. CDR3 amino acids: CASSQSGPSGSRTAETQYF. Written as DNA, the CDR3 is TGTGCCAGCAGCCAAAGTGGGCCTAGCGGGAGTAGGACCGCAGAGACCCAGTACTTC.

The CDR3: CASSPGDKEGQYF. The CDR3, as DNA: TGTGCCAGCAGCCCCGGGGACAAAGAGGGCCAGTACTTC. V and J are TRBV28 and TRBJ2-5; possibly TRBD1 for D (6 bases). Germline V gene sequence: CDR1 MDHEN, CDR2 SYDVKM. Trimming removed 6 bases from V and 10 bases from J, with 18 bases in between. CDR3 length equals 13 residues.

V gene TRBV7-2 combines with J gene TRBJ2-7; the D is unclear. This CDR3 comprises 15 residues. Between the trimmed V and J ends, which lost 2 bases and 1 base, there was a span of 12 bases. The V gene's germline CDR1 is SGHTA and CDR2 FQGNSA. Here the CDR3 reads CASSLSSGRSYEQYF. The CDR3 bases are TGTGCCAGCAGCTTAAGTTCCGGCAGATCCTACGAGCAGTACTTC.

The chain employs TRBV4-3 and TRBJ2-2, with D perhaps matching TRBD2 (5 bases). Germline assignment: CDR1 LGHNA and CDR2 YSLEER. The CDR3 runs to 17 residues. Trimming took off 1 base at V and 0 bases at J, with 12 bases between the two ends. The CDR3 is CASSQVQDSSNTGELFF. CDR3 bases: TGCGCCAGCAGCCAAGTTCAGGACTCATCGAACACCGGGGAGCTGTTTTTT.